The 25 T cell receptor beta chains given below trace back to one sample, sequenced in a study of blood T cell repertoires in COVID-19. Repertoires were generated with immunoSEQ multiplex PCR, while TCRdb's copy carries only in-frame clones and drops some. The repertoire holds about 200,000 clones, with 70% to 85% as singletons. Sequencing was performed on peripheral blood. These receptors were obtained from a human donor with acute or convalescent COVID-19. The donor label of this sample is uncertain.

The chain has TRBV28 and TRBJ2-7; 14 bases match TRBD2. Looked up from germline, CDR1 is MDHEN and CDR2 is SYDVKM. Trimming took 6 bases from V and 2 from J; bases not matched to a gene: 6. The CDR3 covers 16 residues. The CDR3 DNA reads TGTGCCAGCAGCCGGGGACTAGCGGGAGCTCCCTACGAGCAGTACTTC. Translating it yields CASSRGLAGAPYEQYF.

The CDR3 nucleotides are TGTGCCAGCTCAAAATCCGGGGAAGCTAATGAAAAACTGTTTTTT. It yields the protein CASSKSGEANEKLFF. The V call is TRBV18, the J call TRBJ1-4; D remains ambiguous. V gave up 5 bases and J gave up 3 bases, with 13 bases separating them. The CDR3 consists of 15 residues. Germline CDR1 reads KGHSH; CDR2 reads LQKENI.

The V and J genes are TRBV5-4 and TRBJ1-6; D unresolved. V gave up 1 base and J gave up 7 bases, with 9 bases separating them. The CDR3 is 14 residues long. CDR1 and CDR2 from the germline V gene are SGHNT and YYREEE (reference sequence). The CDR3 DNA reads TGTGCCAGCAGCTTGCAAAGCCCAAATTCACCCCTCCACTTT. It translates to CASSLQSPNSPLHF.

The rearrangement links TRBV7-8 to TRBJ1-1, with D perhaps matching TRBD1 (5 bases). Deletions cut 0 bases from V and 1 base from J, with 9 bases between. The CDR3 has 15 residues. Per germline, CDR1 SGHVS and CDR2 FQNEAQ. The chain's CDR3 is CASSLAGQGNTEAFF. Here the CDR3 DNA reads TGTGCCAGCAGCTTAGCAGGGCAGGGGAACACTGAAGCTTTCTTT. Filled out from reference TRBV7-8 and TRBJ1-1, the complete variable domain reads GAGVSQSPRYKVAKRGQDVALRCDPISGHVSLFWYQQALGQGPEFLTYFQNEAQLDKSGLPSDRFFAERPEGSVSTLKIQRTQQEDSAVYLCASSLAGQGNTEAFFGQGTRLTVV.

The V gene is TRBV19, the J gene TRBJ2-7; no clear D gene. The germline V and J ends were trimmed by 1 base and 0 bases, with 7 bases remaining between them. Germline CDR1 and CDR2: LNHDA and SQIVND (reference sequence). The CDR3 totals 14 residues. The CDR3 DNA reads TGTGCCAGTAGTATAGTGTCTAACTCCTACGAGCAGTACTTC. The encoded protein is CASSIVSNSYEQYF. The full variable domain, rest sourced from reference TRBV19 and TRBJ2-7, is DGGITQSPKYLFRKEGQNVTLSCEQNLNHDAMYWYRQDPGQGLRLIYYSQIVNDFQKGDIAEGYSVSREKKESFPLTVTSAQKNPTAFYLCASSIVSNSYEQYFGPGTRLTVT.

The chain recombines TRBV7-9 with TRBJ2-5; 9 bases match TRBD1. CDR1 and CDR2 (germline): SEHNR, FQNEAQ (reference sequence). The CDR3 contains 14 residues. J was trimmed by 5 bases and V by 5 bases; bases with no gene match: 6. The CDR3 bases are TGTGCCAGCAGCATCACAGGGGGCGCGGAGACCCAGTACTTC. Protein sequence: CASSITGGAETQYF.

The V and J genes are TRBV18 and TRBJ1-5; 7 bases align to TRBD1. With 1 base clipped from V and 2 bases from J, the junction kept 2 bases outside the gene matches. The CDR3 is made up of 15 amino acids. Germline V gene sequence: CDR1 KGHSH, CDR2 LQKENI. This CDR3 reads CASSPRDRGNQPQHF. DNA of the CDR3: TGTGCCAGCTCACCACGGGACAGAGGCAATCAGCCCCAGCATTTT.

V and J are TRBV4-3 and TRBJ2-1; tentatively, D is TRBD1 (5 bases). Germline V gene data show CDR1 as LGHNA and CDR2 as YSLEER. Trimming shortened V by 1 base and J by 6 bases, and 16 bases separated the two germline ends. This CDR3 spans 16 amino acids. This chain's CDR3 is CASSQVGSTGRNEQFF. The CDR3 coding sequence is TGCGCCAGCAGCCAAGTCGGGTCAACAGGCCGCAATGAGCAGTTCTTC.

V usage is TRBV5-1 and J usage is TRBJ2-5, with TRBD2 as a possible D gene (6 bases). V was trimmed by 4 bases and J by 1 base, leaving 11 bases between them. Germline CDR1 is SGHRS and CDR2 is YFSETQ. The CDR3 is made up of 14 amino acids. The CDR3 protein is CASSVTSLQETQYF. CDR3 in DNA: TGCGCCAGCAGCGTGACTAGTCTCCAAGAGACCCAGTACTTC.

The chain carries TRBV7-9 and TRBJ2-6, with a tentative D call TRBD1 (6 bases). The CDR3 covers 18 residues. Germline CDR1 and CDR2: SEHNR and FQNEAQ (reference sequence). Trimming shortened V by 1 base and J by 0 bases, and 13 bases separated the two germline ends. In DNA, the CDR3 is TGTGCCAGCAGCTTAGTCTTCTCAGGGGTCTCTGGGGCCAACGTCCTGACTTTC. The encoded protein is CASSLVFSGVSGANVLTF.

Here the CDR3 reads CASSWTSGSSYEQYF. The CDR3 coding sequence is TGTGCCAGCAGTTGGACTAGCGGTAGCTCCTACGAGCAGTACTTC. This sequence joins TRBV6-5 and TRBJ2-7, with 10 bases matching TRBD2. The germline V gene has CDR1 MNHEY and CDR2 SVGAGI. V lost 4 bases, J lost 0 bases, and 3 bases stayed unmatched. The CDR3 has 15 residues.

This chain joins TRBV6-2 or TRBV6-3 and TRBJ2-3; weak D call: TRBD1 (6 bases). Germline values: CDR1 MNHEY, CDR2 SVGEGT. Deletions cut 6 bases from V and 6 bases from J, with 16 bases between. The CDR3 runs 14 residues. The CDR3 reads CASSPGTPADTQYF. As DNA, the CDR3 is TGTGCCAGCAGCCCGGGGACACCGGCGGATACGCAGTATTTT.

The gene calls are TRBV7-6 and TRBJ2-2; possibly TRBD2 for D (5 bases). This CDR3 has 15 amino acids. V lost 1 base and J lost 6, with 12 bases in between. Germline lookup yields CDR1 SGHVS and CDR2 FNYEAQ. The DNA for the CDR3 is TGTGCCAGCAGCTTAGGTCCCAGAGCGGCCGGGGAGCTGTTTTTT. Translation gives CASSLGPRAAGELFF. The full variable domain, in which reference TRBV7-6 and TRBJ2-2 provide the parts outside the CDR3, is GAGVSQSPRYKVTKRGQDVALRCDPISGHVSLYWYRQALGQGPEFLTYFNYEAQQDKSGLPNDRFSAERPEGSISTLTIQRTEQRDSAMYRCASSLGPRAAGELFFGEGSRLTVL.

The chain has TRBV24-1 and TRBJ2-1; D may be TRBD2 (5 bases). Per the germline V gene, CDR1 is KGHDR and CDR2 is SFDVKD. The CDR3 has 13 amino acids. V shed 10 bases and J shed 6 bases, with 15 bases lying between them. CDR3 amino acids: CATQRHGFNEQFF. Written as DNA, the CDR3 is TGTGCCACTCAGCGGCACGGGTTCAATGAGCAGTTCTTC.

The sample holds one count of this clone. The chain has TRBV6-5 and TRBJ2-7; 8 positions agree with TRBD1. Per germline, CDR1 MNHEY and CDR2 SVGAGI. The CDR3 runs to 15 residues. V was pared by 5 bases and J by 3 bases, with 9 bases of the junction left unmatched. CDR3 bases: TGTGCCAGCAGTACAATGGACAGGGTGGGCTACGAGCAGTACTTC. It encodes CASSTMDRVGYEQYF.

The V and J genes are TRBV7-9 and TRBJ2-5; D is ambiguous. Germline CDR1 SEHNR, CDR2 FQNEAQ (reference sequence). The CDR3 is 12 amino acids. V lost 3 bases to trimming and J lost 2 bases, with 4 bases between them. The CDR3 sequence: CASSFGQETQYF. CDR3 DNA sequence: TGTGCCAGCAGCTTCGGTCAAGAGACCCAGTACTTC.

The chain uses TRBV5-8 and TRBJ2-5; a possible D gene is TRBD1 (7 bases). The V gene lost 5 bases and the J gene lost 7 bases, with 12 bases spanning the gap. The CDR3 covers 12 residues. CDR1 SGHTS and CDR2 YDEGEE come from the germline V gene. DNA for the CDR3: TGTGCCAGCAGTTACAGGGGAGGGACCCAGTACTTC. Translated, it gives CASSYRGGTQYF. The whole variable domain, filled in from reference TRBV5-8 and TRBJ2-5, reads EAGVTQSPTHLIKTRGQQATLRCSPISGHTSVYWYQQALGLGLQFLLWYDEGEERNRGNFPPRFSGRQFPNYSSELNVNALELEDSALYLCASSYRGGTQYFGPGTRLLVL.

The CDR3 reads CASSSPTRLLQHF. The CDR3 nucleotides read TGTGCCAGCAGTTCCCCGACCAGGCTATTGCAGCATTTT. This chain uses TRBV28 with TRBJ1-5; D is ambiguous. From germline, CDR1 is MDHEN and CDR2 SYDVKM. V was trimmed by 4 bases and J by 13 bases, leaving 17 bases between them. The CDR3 loop spans 13 amino acids.

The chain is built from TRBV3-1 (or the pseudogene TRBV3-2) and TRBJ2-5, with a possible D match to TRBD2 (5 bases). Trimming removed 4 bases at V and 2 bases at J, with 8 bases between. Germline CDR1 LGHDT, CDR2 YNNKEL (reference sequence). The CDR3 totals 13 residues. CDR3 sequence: CASSRRGQETQYF. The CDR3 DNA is TGTGCCAGCAGCCGTCGCGGGCAAGAGACCCAGTACTTC.

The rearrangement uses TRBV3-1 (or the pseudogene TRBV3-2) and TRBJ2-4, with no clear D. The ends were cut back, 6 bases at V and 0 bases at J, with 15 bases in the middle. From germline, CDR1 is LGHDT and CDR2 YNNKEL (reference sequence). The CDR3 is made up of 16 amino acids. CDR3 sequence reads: CASSSKLYLAKNIQYF. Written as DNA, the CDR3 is TGTGCCAGCAGTTCTAAACTCTACCTAGCCAAAAACATTCAGTACTTC.

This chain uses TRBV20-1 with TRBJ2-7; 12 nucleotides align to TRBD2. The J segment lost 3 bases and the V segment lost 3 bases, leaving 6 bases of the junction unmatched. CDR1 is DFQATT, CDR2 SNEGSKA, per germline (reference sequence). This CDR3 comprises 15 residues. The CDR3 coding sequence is TGCAGTGCTAGTAGGACTAGCGGGGTGTACTACGAGCAGTACTTC. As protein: CSASRTSGVYYEQYF.

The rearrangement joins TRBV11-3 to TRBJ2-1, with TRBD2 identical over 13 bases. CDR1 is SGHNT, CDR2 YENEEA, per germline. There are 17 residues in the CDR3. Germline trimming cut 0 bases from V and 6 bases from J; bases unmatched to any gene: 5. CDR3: CASSLDSRLAGGNEQFF. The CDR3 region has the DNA TGTGCCAGCAGCTTAGATTCGAGACTAGCGGGAGGCAATGAGCAGTTCTTC.

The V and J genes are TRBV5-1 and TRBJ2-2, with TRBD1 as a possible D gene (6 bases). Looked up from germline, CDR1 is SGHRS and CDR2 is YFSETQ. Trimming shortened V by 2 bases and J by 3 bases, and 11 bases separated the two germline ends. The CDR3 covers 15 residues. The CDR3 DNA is TGCGCCAGCAGCTTACAGGGCACGGACACCGGGGAGCTGTTTTTT. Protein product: CASSLQGTDTGELFF.

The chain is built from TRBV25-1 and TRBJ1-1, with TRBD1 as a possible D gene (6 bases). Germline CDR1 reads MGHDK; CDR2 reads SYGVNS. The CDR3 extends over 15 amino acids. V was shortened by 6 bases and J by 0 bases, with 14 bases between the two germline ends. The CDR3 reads CASSERDRMNTEAFF. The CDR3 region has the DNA TGTGCCAGCAGCGAAAGAGACAGGATGAACACTGAAGCTTTCTTT.

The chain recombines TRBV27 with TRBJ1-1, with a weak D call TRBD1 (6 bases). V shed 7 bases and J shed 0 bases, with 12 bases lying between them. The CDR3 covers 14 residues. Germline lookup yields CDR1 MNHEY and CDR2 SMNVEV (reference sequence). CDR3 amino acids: CASIGGAMNTEAFF. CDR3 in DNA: TGTGCCAGCATCGGGGGGGCCATGAACACTGAAGCTTTCTTT.